This TCR beta chain stems from a study of blood T cell repertoires in COVID-19. On the study more broadly: Sites across the United States, Italy and Spain contributed samples from acute and convalescent COVID-19.

Researchers sorted participants into cohorts using their self-reported clinical history. Recovered Cohort 3 donors showed two negative PCRs, clearance, or symptom resolution. The V end lost 5 bases, the J end lost 5 bases, and 16 bases lay between the germline ends. Germline CDR1 is MNHEY and CDR2 is SMNVEV (reference sequence). The CDR3 extends over 14 amino acids. Method: immunoSEQ multiplex PCR; TCRdb's copy keeps in-frame clones and lacks some. The sample consists of 200,000 to 250,000 clones, approximately 90% of them appearing once. The receptor was isolated from a woman in her 30s who had recovered from COVID-19. V is TRBV27 and J is TRBJ2-7; weak D call: TRBD2 (6 bases). Sequenced sample: PBMCs or T cells enriched from blood (not recorded which). The CDR3 here is CASSARRAVHEQYF. In DNA, the CDR3 is TGTGCCAGCAGTGCTCGGAGGGCCGTGCACGAGCAGTACTTC.